This TCR beta chain was profiled in a study of Ad26.COV2.S vaccination and SARS-CoV-2 variants. The method was immunoSEQ multiplex PCR; TCRdb's version includes in-frame clones alone and lacks a portion of them. The sample consists of 350,000 to 550,000 clones, approximately 89% of them appearing once. Germline V gene lookup returns CDR1 MDHEN and CDR2 SYDVKM. CDR3 length: 15 amino acids. V was cut by 6 bases and J by 3 bases, with 18 bases left in between. Described treatment: around 19 received Ad26.COV2.S at low or high dose, single or two shots; about 5 received placebo; per-sample allocation not given. Following the first vaccine or placebo injection, samples were taken on day 63.

The chain combines TRBV28 with TRBJ2-7; a weak D match, TRBD2 (5 bases). Here the sequenced sample was peripheral blood, taken in a trial of Ad26.COV2.S vaccine versus placebo. The receptor comes from a person aged 18-65 years who received the Ad26.COV2.S COVID-19 vaccine or a placebo. The CDR3 loop reads CASSLNMLEDYEQYF. CDR3 nucleotides: TGTGCCAGCAGCCTTAATATGTTGGAGGACTACGAGCAGTACTTC. The variable domain in full, with the rest retrieved from reference TRBV28 and TRBJ2-7, is DVKVTQSSRYLVKRTGEKVFLECVQDMDHENMFWYRQDPGLGLRLIYFSYDVKMKEKGDIPEGYSVSREKKERFSLILESASTNQTSMYLCASSLNMLEDYEQYFGPGTRLTVT.